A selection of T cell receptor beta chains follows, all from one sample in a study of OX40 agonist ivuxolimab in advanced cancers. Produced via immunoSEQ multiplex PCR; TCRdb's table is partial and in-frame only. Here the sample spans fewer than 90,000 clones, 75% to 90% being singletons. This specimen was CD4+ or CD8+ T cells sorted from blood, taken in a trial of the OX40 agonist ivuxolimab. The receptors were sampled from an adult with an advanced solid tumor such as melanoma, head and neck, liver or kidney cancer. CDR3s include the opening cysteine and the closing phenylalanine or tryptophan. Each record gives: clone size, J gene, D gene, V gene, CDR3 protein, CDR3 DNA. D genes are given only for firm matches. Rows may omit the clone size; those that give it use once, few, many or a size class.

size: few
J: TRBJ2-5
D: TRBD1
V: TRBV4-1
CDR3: CASSRIGGTGLIETQYF
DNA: TGCGCCAGCAGCCGCATAGGCGGGACAGGGTTAATAGAGACCCAGTACTTC

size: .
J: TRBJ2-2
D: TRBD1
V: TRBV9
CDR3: CASSVLTGTGELFF
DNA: TGTGCCAGCAGCGTTCTGACAGGGACCGGGGAGCTGTTTTTT

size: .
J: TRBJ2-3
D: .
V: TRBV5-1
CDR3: CASKRDPPDTQYF
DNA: TGCGCCAGCAAGAGGGACCCCCCAGATACGCAGTATTTT

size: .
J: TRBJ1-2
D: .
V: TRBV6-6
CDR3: CASSPANYGYTF
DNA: TGTGCCAGCAGCCCTGCGAACTATGGCTACACCTTC

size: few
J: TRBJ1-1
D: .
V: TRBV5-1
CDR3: CASSLWNQRVNTEAFF
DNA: TGCGCCAGCAGCTTGTGGAACCAAAGGGTGAACACTGAAGCTTTCTTT

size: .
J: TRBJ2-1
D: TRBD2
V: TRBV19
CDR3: CASSRALLAGRYNEQFF
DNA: TGTGCCAGTAGCCGAGCCCTGCTAGCGGGTCGATACAATGAGCAGTTCTTC

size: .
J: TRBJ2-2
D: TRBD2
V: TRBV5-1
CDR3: CALRERESANTGELFF
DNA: TGCGCCCTGCGCGAGCGGGAGTCCGCGAACACCGGGGAGCTGTTTTTT

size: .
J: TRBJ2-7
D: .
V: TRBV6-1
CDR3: CASSESPGYEQYF
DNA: TGTGCCAGCAGTGAATCGCCCGGCTACGAGCAGTACTTC

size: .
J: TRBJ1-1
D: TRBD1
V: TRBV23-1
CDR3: CASVSQGAAEAFF
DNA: TGCGCCAGCGTAAGCCAGGGGGCTGCTGAAGCTTTCTTT

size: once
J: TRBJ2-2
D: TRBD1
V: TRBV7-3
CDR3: CASSLGTGQGTGELFF
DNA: TGTGCCAGCAGCTTAGGGACAGGTCAGGGGACCGGGGAGCTGTTTTTT

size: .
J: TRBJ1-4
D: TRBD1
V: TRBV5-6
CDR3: CASRATGGGEKLFF
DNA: TGTGCCAGCAGGGCTACAGGGGGTGGAGAAAAACTGTTTTTT

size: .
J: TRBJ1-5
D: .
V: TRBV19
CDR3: CASSIGTLGVPYQPQHF
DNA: TGTGCCAGTAGTATAGGAACTTTGGGGGTCCCGTATCAGCCCCAGCATTTT

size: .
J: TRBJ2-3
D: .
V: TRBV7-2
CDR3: CASSLTRSADTQYF
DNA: TGTGCCAGCAGCCTTACTAGGAGTGCAGATACGCAGTATTTT

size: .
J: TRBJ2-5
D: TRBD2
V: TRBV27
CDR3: CASSLGLAGGLTQYF
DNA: TGTGCCAGCAGTTTAGGACTAGCGGGGGGTTTAACCCAGTACTTC

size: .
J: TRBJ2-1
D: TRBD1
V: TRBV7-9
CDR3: CASTHGDRARDEQFF
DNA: TGTGCCAGCACGCATGGGGACAGGGCTAGGGATGAGCAGTTCTTC

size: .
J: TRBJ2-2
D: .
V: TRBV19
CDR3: CASSMGLPPGELFF
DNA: TGTGCCAGTAGTATGGGGCTGCCCCCCGGGGAGCTGTTTTTT

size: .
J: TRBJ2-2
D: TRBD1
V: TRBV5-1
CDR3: CASSPTTGDPTGELFF
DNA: TGCGCCAGCAGCCCTACGACAGGGGACCCTACCGGGGAGCTGTTTTTT

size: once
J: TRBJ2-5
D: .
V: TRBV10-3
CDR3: CAISERAAQETQYF
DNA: TGTGCCATCAGTGAGAGGGCTGCACAAGAGACCCAGTACTTC

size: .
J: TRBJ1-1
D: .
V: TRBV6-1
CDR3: CATQGVTEAFF
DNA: TGTGCCACGCAGGGTGTCACTGAAGCTTTCTTT

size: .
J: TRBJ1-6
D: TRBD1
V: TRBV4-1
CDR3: CASSQGRGQGGSPLHF
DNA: TGCGCCAGCAGCCAAGGGCGAGGACAGGGGGGTTCACCCCTCCACTTT

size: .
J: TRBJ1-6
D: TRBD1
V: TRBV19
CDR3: CASSSWTGEDSPLHF
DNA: TGTGCCAGTAGTTCATGGACAGGGGAAGATTCACCCCTCCACTTT

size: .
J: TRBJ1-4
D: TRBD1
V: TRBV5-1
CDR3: CASSLGDRSNEKLFF
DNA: TGCGCCAGCAGCTTGGGGGACAGATCTAATGAAAAACTGTTTTTT

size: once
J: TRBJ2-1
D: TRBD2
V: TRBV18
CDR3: CASSPLERGSYNEQFF
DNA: TGTGCCAGCTCACCACTAGAGCGGGGCAGCTACAATGAGCAGTTCTTC

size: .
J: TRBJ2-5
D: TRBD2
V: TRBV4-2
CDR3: CASSQDLFRASGDKETQYF
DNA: TGTGCCAGCAGCCAAGATCTATTCAGGGCTAGCGGGGACAAGGAGACCCAGTACTTC

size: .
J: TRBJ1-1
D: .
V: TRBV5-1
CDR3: CASSFLQNTEAFF
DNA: TGCGCCAGCAGCTTCCTTCAGAACACTGAAGCTTTCTTT

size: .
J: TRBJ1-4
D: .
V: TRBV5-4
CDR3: CASSPQAGNNEKLFF
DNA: TGTGCCAGCAGCCCCCAGGCTGGAAATAATGAAAAACTGTTTTTT

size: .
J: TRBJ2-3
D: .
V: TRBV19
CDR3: CASTQPGRGTDTQYF
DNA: TGTGCCAGTACCCAGCCCGGCCGCGGCACAGATACGCAGTATTTT

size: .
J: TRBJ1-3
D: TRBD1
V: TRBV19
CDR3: CATGDRGSGNTIYF
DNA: TGTGCCACAGGAGACAGGGGCTCTGGAAACACCATATATTTT

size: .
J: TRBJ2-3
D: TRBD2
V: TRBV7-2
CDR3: CASSSSGIETDTQYF
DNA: TGTGCCAGCAGCTCTAGCGGGATTGAAACAGATACGCAGTATTTT

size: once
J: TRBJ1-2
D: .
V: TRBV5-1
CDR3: CASSLAQAYGYTF
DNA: TGCGCCAGCAGCTTGGCCCAGGCCTATGGCTACACCTTC

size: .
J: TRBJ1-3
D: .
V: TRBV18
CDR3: CASSPQGPPGNTIYF
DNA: TGTGCCAGCTCACCCCAGGGCCCCCCTGGAAACACCATATATTTT

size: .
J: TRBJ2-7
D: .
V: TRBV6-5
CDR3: CASSYSQVPRLNEQYF
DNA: TGTGCCAGCAGTTACTCGCAGGTTCCCCGACTTAACGAGCAGTACTTC

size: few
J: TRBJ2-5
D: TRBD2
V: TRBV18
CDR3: CASSSLAGLETQYF
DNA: TGTGCCAGCTCCTCGCTAGCGGGATTAGAGACCCAGTACTTC

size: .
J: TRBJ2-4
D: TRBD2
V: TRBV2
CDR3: CASSGLAGGLAKNIQYF
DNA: TGTGCCAGCAGTGGACTAGCGGGGGGACTAGCCAAAAACATTCAGTACTTC

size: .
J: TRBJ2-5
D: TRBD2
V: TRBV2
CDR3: CASSETRTSGGETQYF
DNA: TGTGCCAGCAGTGAAACGAGGACTAGCGGGGGAGAGACCCAGTACTTC

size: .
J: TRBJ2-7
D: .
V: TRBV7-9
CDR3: CASSLSRQPSYEQYF
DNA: TGTGCCAGCAGTCTAAGCAGGCAGCCATCCTACGAGCAGTACTTC

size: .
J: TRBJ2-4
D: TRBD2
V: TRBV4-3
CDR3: CASSQDGLAGGRRDIQYF
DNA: TGCGCCAGCAGCCAAGATGGGCTAGCGGGAGGGCGGCGGGACATTCAGTACTTC

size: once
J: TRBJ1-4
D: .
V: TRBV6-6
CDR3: CASRDAATNEKLFF
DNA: TGTGCCAGCAGGGATGCGGCAACTAATGAAAAACTGTTTTTT

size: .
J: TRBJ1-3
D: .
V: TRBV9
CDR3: CASSPGGSSGNTIYF
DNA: TGTGCCAGCAGCCCCGGAGGTAGCTCTGGAAACACCATATATTTT

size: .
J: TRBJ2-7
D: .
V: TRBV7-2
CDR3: CASSSRSSYEQYF
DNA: TGTGCCAGCAGCTCCCGGTCCTCCTACGAGCAGTACTTC

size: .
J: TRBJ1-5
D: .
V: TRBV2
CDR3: CASMAGINQPQHF
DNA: TGTGCCAGCATGGCAGGTATCAATCAGCCCCAGCATTTT

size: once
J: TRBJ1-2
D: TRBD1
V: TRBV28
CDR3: CASSLEPGQGVWGYTF
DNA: TGTGCCAGCAGTTTAGAACCGGGACAGGGGGTGTGGGGCTACACCTTC

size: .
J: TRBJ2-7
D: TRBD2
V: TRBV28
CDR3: CASTLGLGLVGTYEQYF
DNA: TGTGCCAGCACCCTAGGATTGGGACTAGTAGGGACCTACGAGCAGTACTTC

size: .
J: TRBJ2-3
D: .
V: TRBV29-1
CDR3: CSVQRGTDTQYF
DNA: TGCAGCGTCCAGCGGGGCACAGATACGCAGTATTTT

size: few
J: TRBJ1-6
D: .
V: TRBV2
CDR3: CASTAARDSPLHF
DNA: TGTGCCAGCACTGCCGCCCGAGACTCACCCCTCCACTTT

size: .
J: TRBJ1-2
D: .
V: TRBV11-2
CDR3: CASSLDRRYSGYTF
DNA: TGTGCCAGCAGCTTAGATCGTAGGTATTCTGGCTACACCTTC

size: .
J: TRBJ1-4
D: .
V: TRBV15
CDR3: CATSRDNNEKLFF
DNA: TGTGCCACCAGCAGGGACAATAATGAAAAACTGTTTTTT

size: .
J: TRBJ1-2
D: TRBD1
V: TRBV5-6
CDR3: CASSGGAGGGYGYTF
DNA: TGTGCCAGCAGCGGAGGGGCAGGGGGAGGCTATGGCTACACCTTC

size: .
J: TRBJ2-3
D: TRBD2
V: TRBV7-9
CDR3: CASSLRLAVGADTQYF
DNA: TGTGCCAGCAGCTTGCGACTAGCGGTAGGGGCAGATACGCAGTATTTT